One T cell receptor (beta chain) is described in this entry. V lost 7 bases, J lost 4 bases, and 8 bases stayed unmatched. The CDR3 has 15 amino acids. Looked up from germline, CDR1 is MNHNS and CDR2 is SASEGT. The sample belongs to a study of T cell changes during pregnancy in multiple sclerosis. The method was immunoSEQ multiplex PCR; TCRdb's version includes in-frame clones alone and lacks a portion of them. The table shows about 72,000 clones, with 91% occurring only once. The rearrangement links TRBV6-1 to TRBJ2-3, with 10 bases that match TRBD2. The sample was peripheral blood, taken in the third trimester of pregnancy. This clonotype originated in a female donor in good health, enrolled as a control in a pregnancy study. CDR3 nucleotides: TGTGCCAGCACCGTACTAGCGGGATTTCCAGATACGCAGTATTTT. This encodes CASTVLAGFPDTQYF.